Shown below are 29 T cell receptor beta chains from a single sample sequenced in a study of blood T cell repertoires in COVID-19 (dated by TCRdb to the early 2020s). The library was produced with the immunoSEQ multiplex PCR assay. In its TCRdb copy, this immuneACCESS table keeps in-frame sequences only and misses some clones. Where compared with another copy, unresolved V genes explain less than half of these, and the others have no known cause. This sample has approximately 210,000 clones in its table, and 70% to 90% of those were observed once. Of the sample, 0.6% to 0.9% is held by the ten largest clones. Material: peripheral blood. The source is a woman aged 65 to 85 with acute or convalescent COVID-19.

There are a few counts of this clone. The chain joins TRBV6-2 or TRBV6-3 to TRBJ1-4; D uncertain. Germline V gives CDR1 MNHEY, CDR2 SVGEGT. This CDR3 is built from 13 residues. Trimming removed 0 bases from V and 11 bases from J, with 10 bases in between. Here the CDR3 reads CASSYSSGGKLFF. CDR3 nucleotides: TGTGCCAGCAGTTACTCGAGCGGTGGTAAACTGTTTTTT.

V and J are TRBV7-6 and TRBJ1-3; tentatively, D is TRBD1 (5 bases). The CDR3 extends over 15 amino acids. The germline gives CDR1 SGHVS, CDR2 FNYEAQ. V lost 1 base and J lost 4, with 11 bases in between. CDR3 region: CASSLVWDSGNTIYF. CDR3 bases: TGTGCCAGCAGCTTAGTATGGGACTCGGGAAACACCATATATTTT. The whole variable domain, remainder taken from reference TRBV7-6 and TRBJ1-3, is GAGVSQSPRYKVTKRGQDVALRCDPISGHVSLYWYRQALGQGPEFLTYFNYEAQQDKSGLPNDRFSAERPEGSISTLTIQRTEQRDSAMYRCASSLVWDSGNTIYFGEGSWLTVV.

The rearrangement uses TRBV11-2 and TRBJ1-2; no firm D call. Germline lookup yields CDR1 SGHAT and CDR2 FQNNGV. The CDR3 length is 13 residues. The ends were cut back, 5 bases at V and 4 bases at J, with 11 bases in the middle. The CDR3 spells CASSVGQSYGYTF. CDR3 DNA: TGTGCCAGCAGCGTTGGGCAGAGCTATGGCTACACCTTC.

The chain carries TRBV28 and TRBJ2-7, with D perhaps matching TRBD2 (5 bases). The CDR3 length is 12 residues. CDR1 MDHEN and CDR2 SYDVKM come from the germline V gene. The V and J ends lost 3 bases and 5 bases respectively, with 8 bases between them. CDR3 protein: CASSLMEDEQYF. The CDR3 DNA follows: TGTGCCAGCAGTTTGATGGAGGACGAGCAGTACTTC.

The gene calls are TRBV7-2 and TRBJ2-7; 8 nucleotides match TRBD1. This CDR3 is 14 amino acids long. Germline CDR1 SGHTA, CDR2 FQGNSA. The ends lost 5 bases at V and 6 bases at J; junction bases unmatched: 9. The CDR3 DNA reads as TGTGCCAGCAGCGAACAGGGGGGAGGAGGCGAGCAGTACTTC. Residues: CASSEQGGGGEQYF.

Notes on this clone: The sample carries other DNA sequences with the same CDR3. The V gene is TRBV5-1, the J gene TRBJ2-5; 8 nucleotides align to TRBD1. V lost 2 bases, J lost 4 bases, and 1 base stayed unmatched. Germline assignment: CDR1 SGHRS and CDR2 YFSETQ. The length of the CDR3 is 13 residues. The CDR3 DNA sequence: TGCGCCAGCAGCTTACAGGGGGGAGAGACCCAGTACTTC. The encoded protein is CASSLQGGETQYF. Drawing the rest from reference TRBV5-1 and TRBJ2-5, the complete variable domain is KAGVTQTPRYLIKTRGQQVTLSCSPISGHRSVSWYQQTPGQGLQFLFEYFSETQRNKGNFPGRFSGRQFSNSRSEMNVSTLELGDSALYLCASSLQGGETQYFGPGTRLLVL.

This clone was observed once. CDR3 protein: CASSLDQTPWRGEKLFF. The CDR3 nucleotides read TGTGCCAGCAGCTTAGATCAGACTCCCTGGCGGGGTGAAAAACTGTTTTTT. The chain employs TRBV7-9 and TRBJ1-4; the D is unclear. Germline lookup yields CDR1 SEHNR and CDR2 FQNEAQ (reference sequence). V shed 1 base and J shed 7 bases, with 19 bases lying between them. The CDR3 has 17 residues.

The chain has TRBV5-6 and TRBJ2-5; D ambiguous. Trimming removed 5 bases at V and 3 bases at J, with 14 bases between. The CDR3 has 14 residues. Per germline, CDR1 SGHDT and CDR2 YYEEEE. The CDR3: CASRHPRAEETQYF. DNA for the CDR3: TGTGCCAGCAGGCACCCGAGAGCCGAAGAGACCCAGTACTTC.

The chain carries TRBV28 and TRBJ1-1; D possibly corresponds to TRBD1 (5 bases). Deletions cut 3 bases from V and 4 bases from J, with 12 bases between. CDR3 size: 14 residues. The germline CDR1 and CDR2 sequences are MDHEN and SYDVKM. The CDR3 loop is CASSLSGGGTEAFF. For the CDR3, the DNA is TGTGCCAGCAGTTTGTCGGGGGGAGGCACTGAAGCTTTCTTT.

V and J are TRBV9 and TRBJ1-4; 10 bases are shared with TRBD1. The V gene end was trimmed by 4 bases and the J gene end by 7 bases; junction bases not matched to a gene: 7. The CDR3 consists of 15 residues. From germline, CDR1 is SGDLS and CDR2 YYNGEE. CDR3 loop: CASSFRTGGSEKLFF. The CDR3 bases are TGTGCCAGCAGCTTCCGGACAGGGGGAAGTGAAAAACTGTTTTTT.

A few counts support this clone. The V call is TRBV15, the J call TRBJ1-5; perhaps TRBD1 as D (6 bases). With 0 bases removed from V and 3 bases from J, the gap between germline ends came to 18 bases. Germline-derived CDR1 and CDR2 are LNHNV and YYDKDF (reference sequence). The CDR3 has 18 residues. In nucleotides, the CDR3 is TGTGCCACCAGCAGAGATGAAGGGTGGGCAGGGGTCAATCAGCCCCAGCATTTT. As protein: CATSRDEGWAGVNQPQHF.

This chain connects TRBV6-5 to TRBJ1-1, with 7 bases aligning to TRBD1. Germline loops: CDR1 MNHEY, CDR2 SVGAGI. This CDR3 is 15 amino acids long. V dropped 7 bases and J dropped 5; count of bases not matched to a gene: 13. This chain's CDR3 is CASILQGNTGTEAFF. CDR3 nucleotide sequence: TGTGCCAGCATCCTACAGGGGAATACTGGTACTGAAGCTTTCTTT.

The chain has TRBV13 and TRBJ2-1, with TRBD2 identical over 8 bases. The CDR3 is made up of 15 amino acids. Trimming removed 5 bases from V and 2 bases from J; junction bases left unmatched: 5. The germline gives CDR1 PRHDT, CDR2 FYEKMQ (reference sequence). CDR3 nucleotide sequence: TGTGCCAGCAGCCCACGGGGGGGCCCCTACAATGAGCAGTTCTTC. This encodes CASSPRGGPYNEQFF.

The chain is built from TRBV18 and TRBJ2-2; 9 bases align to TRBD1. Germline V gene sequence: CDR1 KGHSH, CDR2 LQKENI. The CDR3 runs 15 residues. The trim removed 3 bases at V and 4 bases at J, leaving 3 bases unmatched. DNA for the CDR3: TGTGCCAGCTCACCTCGGACAGGGGCCACCGGGGAGCTGTTTTTT. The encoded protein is CASSPRTGATGELFF.

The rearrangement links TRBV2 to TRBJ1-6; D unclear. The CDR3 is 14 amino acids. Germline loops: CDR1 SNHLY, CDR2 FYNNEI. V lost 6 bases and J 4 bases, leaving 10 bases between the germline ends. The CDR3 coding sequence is TGTGCCAGCAGGTATACTCAATATAATTCACCCCTCCACTTT. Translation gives CASRYTQYNSPLHF.

The CDR3 spells CASSGRGSLRPEQYF. The CDR3 DNA is TGTGCCAGCAGCGGCCGGGGGTCCCTCCGACCCGAGCAGTACTTC. The chain couples TRBV12-1 to TRBJ2-7; the table names TRBD2, a call not compared with the DNA. TRBV12-1 counts as a pseudogene. The CDR3 consists of 15 residues.

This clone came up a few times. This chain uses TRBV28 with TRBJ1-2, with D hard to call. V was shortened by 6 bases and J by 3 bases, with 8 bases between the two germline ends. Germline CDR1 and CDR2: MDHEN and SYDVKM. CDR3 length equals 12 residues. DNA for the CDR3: TGTGCCAGCAGCTTGGGCTACTATGGCTACACCTTC. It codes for CASSLGYYGYTF.

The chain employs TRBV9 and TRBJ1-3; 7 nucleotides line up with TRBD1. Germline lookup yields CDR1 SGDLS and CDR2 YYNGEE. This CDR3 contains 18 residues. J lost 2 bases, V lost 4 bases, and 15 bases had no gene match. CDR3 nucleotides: TGTGCCAGCAGCCGACAGACAGGGACCCCAATGGCTGGAAACACCATATATTTT. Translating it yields CASSRQTGTPMAGNTIYF.

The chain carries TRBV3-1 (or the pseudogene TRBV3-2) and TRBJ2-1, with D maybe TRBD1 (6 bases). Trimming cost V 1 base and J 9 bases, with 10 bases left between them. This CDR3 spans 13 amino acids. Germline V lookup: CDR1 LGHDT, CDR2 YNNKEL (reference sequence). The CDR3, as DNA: TGTGCCAGCAGCCAAGGGGGGCGGGTTGAGCAGTTCTTC. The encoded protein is CASSQGGRVEQFF.

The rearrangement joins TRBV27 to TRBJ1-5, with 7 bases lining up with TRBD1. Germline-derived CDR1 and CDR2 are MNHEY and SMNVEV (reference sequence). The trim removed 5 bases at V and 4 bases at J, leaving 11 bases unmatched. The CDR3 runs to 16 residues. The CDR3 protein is CASSPLPTGFNQPQHF. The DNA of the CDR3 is TGTGCCAGCAGTCCCCTCCCGACAGGGTTTAATCAGCCCCAGCATTTT.

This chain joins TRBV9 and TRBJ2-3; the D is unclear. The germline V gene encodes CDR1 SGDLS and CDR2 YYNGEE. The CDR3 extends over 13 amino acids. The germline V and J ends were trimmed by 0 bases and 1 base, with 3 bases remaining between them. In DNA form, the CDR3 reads TGTGCCAGCAGCGTAGCGGGCACAGATACGCAGTATTTT. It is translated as CASSVAGTDTQYF.

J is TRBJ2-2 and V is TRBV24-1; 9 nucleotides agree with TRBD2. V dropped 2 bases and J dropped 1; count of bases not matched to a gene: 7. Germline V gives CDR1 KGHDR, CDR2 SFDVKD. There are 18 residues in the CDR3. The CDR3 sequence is CATSDYSGGRKNTGELFF. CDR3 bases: TGTGCCACCAGTGATTATAGCGGGGGCAGGAAGAACACCGGGGAGCTGTTTTTT.

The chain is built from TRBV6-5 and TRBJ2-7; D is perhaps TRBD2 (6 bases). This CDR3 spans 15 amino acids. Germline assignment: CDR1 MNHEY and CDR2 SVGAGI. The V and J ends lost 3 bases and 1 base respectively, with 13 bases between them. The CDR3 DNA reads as TGTGCCAGCAGTTATACGGCAGGAGGGTCCTACGAGCAGTACTTC. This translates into CASSYTAGGSYEQYF.

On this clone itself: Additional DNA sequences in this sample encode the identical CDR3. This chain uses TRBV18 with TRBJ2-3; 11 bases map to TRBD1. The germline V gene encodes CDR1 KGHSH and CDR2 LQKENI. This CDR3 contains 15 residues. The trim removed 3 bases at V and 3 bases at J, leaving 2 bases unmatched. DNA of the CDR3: TGTGCCAGCTCACCCGGGACAGGGGGAACAGATACGCAGTATTTT. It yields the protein CASSPGTGGTDTQYF.

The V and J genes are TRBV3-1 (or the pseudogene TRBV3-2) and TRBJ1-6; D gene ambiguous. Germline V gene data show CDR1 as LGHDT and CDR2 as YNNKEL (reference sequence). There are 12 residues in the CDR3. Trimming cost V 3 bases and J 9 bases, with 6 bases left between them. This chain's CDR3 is CASSQGSSPLHF. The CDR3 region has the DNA TGTGCCAGCAGCCAGGGCTCTTCACCCCTCCACTTT.

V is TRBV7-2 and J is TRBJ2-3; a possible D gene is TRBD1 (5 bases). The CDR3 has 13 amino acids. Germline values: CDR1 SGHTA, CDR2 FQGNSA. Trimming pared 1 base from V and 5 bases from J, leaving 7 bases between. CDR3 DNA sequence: TGTGCCAGCAGCTTAGAAGGGGAAGATACGCAGTATTTT. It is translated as CASSLEGEDTQYF. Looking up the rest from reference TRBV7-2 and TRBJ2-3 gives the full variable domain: GAGVSQSPSNKVTEKGKDVELRCDPISGHTALYWYRQSLGQGLEFLIYFQGNSAPDKSGLPSDRFSAERTGGSVSTLTIQRTQQEDSAVYLCASSLEGEDTQYFGPGTRLTVL.

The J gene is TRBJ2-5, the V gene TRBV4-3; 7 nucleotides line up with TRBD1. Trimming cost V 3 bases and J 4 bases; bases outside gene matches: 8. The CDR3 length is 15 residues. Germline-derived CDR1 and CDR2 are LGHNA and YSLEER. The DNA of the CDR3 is TGCGCCAGCAGCCATTTATCAGGGGGACCAGAGACCCAGTACTTC. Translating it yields CASSHLSGGPETQYF.

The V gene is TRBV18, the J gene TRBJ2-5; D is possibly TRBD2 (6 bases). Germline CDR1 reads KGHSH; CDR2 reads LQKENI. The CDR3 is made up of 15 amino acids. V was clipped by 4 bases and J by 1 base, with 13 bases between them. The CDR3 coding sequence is TGTGCCAGCTCACTGCAGCATAGCGGCCAAGAGACCCAGTACTTC. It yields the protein CASSLQHSGQETQYF.

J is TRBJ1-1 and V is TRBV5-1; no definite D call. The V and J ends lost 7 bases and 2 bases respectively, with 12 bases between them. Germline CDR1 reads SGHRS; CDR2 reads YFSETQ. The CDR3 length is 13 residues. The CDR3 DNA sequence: TGCGCCAGCTCCGGTTCAACTAACACTGAAGCTTTCTTT. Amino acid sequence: CASSGSTNTEAFF.